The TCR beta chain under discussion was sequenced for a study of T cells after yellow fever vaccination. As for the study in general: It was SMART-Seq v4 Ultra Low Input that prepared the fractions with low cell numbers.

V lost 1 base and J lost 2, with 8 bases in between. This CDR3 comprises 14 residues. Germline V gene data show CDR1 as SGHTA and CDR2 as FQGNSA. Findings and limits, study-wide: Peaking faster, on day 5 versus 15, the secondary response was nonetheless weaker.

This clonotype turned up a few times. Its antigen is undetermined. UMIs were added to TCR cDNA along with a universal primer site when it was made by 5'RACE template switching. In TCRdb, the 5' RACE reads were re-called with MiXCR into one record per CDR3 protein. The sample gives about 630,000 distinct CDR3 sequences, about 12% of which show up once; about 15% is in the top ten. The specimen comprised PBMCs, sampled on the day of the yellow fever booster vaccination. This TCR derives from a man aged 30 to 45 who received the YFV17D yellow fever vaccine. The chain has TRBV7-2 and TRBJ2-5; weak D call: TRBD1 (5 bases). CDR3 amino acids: CASSLGQQQETQYF. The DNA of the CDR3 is TGTGCCAGCAGCTTAGGACAGCAGCAAGAGACCCAGTACTTC.